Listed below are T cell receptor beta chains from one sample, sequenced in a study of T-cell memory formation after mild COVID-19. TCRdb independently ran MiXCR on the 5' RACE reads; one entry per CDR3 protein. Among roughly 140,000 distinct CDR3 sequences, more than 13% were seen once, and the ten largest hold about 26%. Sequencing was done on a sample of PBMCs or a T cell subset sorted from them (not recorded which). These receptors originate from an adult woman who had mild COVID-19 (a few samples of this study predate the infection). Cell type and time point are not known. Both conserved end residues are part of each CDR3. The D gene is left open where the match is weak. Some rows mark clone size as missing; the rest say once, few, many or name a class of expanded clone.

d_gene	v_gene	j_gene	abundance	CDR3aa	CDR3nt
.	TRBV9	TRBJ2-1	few	CASSFLDADNEQFF	TGTGCCAGCAGCTTCCTGGACGCGGACAATGAGCAGTTCTTC
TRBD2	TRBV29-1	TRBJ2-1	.	CSVIFSGRGGEQFF	TGCAGCGTTATATTTAGCGGGAGGGGCGGTGAGCAGTTCTTC
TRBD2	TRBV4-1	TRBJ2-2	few	CASSNLAGVNTGELFF	TGCGCCAGCAGCAACCTAGCGGGGGTCAACACCGGGGAGCTGTTTTTT
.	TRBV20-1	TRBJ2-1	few	CSAVGVGNEQFF	TGCAGTGCCGTAGGGGTGGGCAATGAGCAGTTCTTC
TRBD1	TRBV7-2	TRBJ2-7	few	CASSSGTGLPEQYF	TGTGCCAGCAGCTCCGGGACAGGGCTTCCCGAGCAGTACTTC
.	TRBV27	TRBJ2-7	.	CASSPQTASYEQYF	TGTGCCAGCAGCCCCCAGACAGCGTCCTACGAGCAGTACTTC
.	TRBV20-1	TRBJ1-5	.	CSARDRPRVNQPQHF	TGCAGTGCTAGAGATCGCCCCAGGGTCAATCAGCCCCAGCATTTT
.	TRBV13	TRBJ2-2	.	CASSLAERNTGELFF	TGTGCCAGCAGCTTAGCGGAGAGGAACACCGGGGAGCTGTTTTTT
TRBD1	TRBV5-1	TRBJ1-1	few	CASIGGKTGDTEAFF	TGCGCCAGCATTGGGGGGAAGACAGGGGACACTGAAGCTTTCTTT
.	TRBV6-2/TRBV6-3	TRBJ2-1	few	CASGDSEVSEQFF	TGTGCCAGCGGAGACAGTGAGGTCAGTGAGCAGTTCTTC
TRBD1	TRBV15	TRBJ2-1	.	CATSVTGTGGRNEQFF	TGTGCCACCAGCGTTACCGGGACAGGGGGCAGGAATGAGCAGTTCTTC
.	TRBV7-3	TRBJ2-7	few	CASSWFPYEQYF	TGTGCCAGCAGCTGGTTCCCCTACGAGCAGTACTTC
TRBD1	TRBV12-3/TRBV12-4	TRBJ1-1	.	CASSDRQGGTEAFF	TGTGCCAGCAGTGACCGACAGGGAGGGACTGAAGCTTTCTTT
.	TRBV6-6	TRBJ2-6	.	CASSPLGGSGANVLTF	TGTGCCAGCAGTCCCTTGGGGGGCTCTGGGGCCAACGTCCTGACTTTC
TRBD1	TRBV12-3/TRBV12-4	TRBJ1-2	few	CASSLQGGVYGYTF	TGTGCCAGCAGCTTACAGGGGGGAGTCTATGGCTACACCTTC
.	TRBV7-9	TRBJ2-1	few	CASSPQPGLPPRQFF	TGTGCCAGCAGCCCCCAGCCGGGACTGCCGCCTAGGCAGTTCTTC